This entry features one TCR beta chain sequence. The data belong to a study of blood T cell repertoires in COVID-19. On the study more broadly: T cells, B-cell-depleted T cells, or PBMCs supplied cDNA or gDNA.

Only in-frame clones appear in the TCRdb table, and some are missing; sequencing was by immunoSEQ multiplex PCR. This table has over 75,000 clones, almost 90% appearing once. CDR3 size: 13 residues. With 1 base removed from V and 4 bases from J, the gap between germline ends came to 7 bases. Germline CDR1 reads SGHTA; CDR2 reads FQGTGA. The J gene is TRBJ1-2, the V gene TRBV7-3; D might be TRBD1 (5 bases). Sequenced sample: peripheral blood. The source of this sequence is a human donor with active COVID-19. The donor label of this sample is uncertain. CDR3 coding DNA: TGTGCCAGCAGCTTAAAGCAGGGCTATGGCTACACCTTC. Translation: CASSLKQGYGYTF. Supplemented by reference TRBV7-3 and TRBJ1-2, the full variable domain reads GAGVSQTPSNKVTEKGKYVELRCDPISGHTALYWYRQSLGQGPEFLIYFQGTGAADDSGLPNDRFFAVRPEGSVSTLKIQRTERGDSAVYLCASSLKQGYGYTFGSGTRLTVV.